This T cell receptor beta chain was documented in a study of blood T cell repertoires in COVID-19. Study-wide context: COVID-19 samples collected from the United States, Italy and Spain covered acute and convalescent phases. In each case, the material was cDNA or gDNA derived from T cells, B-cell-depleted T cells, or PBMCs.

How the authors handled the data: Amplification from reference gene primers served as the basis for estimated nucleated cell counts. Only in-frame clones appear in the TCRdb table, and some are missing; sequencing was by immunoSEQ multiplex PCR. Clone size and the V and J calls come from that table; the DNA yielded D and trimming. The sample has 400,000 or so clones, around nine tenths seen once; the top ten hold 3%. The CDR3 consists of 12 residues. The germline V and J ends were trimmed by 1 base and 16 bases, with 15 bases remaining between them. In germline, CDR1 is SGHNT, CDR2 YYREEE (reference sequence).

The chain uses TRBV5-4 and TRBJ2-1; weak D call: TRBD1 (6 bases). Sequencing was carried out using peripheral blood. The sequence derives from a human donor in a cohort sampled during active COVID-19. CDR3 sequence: CASSLPVRGYFF. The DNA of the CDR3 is TGTGCCAGCAGCTTGCCTGTCAGGGGATACTTCTTC.